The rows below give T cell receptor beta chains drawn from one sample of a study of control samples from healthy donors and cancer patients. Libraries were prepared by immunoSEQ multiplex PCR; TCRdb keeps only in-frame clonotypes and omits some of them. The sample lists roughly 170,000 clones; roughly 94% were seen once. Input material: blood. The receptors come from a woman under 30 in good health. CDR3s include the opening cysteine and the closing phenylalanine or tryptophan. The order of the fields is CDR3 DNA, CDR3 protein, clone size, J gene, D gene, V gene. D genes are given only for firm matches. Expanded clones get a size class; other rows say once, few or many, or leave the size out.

CDR3nt: TGTGCCAGCAGTTACGGGAGGGGAACTGAAGCTTTCTTT
CDR3aa: CASSYGRGTEAFF
abundance: -
j_gene: TRBJ1-1
d_gene: -
v_gene: TRBV6-2/TRBV6-3

CDR3nt: TGTGCCAGCAGCGTCCGGGACAGGGAGGCTATAGGTTCACCCCTCCACTTT
CDR3aa: CASSVRDREAIGSPLHF
abundance: -
j_gene: TRBJ1-6
d_gene: TRBD1
v_gene: TRBV9

CDR3nt: TGTGCCAGCAGGGGGGGAGGTGAAAAACTGTTTTTT
CDR3aa: CASRGGGEKLFF
abundance: -
j_gene: TRBJ1-4
d_gene: -
v_gene: TRBV2

CDR3nt: TGTGCCAGCAGCGTAGATCAGGGGACTGAAGCTTTCTTT
CDR3aa: CASSVDQGTEAFF
abundance: -
j_gene: TRBJ1-1
d_gene: -
v_gene: TRBV7-9

CDR3nt: TGCGCCAGCAGCCAGGCCTCAGGGAGGCGGGGGAACGAGCAGTACTTC
CDR3aa: CASSQASGRRGNEQYF
abundance: -
j_gene: TRBJ2-7
d_gene: TRBD2
v_gene: TRBV4-1

CDR3nt: TGCGCCAGCAGCTTGGGTGTTGAGCAGTTCTTC
CDR3aa: CASSLGVEQFF
abundance: -
j_gene: TRBJ2-1
d_gene: -
v_gene: TRBV5-1

CDR3nt: TGTGCCAGCAGTTTTGTGCGGGGGCGCGGAACGGGGTCTTCCTACGAGCAGTACTTC
CDR3aa: CASSFVRGRGTGSSYEQYF
abundance: -
j_gene: TRBJ2-7
d_gene: -
v_gene: TRBV28

CDR3nt: TGTGCCAGCAGCGTAGAAGGTGCGGGGACAGGGGGCGATCCGAATGAAAAACTGTTTTTT
CDR3aa: CASSVEGAGTGGDPNEKLFF
abundance: -
j_gene: TRBJ1-4
d_gene: TRBD1
v_gene: TRBV9

CDR3nt: TGTGCCAGCAGCCCCCTGGGGGGTTTCAACTATGGCTACACCTTC
CDR3aa: CASSPLGGFNYGYTF
abundance: -
j_gene: TRBJ1-2
d_gene: -
v_gene: TRBV3-1/TRBV3-2

CDR3nt: TGTGCCAGCAGCCCAGAACCGGGGGGTCTCTACGAGCAGTACTTC
CDR3aa: CASSPEPGGLYEQYF
abundance: -
j_gene: TRBJ2-7
d_gene: TRBD2
v_gene: TRBV27

CDR3nt: TGTGCCAGTAGGGTTTCCGGCCTAAACTCCTACAATGAGCAGTTCTTC
CDR3aa: CASRVSGLNSYNEQFF
abundance: -
j_gene: TRBJ2-1
d_gene: -
v_gene: TRBV19

CDR3nt: TGTGCCAGCTCACTGGACAGGGATAACTATGGCTACACCTTC
CDR3aa: CASSLDRDNYGYTF
abundance: -
j_gene: TRBJ1-2
d_gene: TRBD1
v_gene: TRBV18

CDR3nt: TGCGCCAGCAGCCTTACCAGGATGAACACTGAAGCTTTCTTT
CDR3aa: CASSLTRMNTEAFF
abundance: -
j_gene: TRBJ1-1
d_gene: -
v_gene: TRBV4-1

CDR3nt: TGTGCCAGCAGAGGGGGCAGAGACACCGGGGAGCTGTTTTTT
CDR3aa: CASRGGRDTGELFF
abundance: -
j_gene: TRBJ2-2
d_gene: TRBD1
v_gene: TRBV28

CDR3nt: TGTGCCAGCAGTTTCCTCCCGAGTGGGAGAGGCCCTTTTAACACTGAAGCTTTCTTT
CDR3aa: CASSFLPSGRGPFNTEAFF
abundance: once
j_gene: TRBJ1-1
d_gene: -
v_gene: TRBV27

CDR3nt: TGTGCCAGCAGTTTACGCATTGGAGAGGGCGAGCAGTACTTC
CDR3aa: CASSLRIGEGEQYF
abundance: -
j_gene: TRBJ2-7
d_gene: -
v_gene: TRBV6-2/TRBV6-3

CDR3nt: TGTGCCAGCAGTTTTTACCACGAGCAGTACTTC
CDR3aa: CASSFYHEQYF
abundance: -
j_gene: TRBJ2-7
d_gene: -
v_gene: TRBV28

CDR3nt: TGTGCCAGCAGCTTGAGGCGGATAGACAATGAGCAGTTCTTC
CDR3aa: CASSLRRIDNEQFF
abundance: -
j_gene: TRBJ2-1
d_gene: -
v_gene: TRBV5-4

CDR3nt: TGTGCCAGCTCAATCACCGGGGGACAGCCCTCTGGAAACACCATATATTTT
CDR3aa: CASSITGGQPSGNTIYF
abundance: -
j_gene: TRBJ1-3
d_gene: TRBD1
v_gene: TRBV18

CDR3nt: TGCGCCAGCAGCCAAGATGGGCGTAACTATGGCTACACCTTC
CDR3aa: CASSQDGRNYGYTF
abundance: -
j_gene: TRBJ1-2
d_gene: -
v_gene: TRBV4-1

CDR3nt: TGTGCCAGCAGTGAAAATTTGAGCTTGACAGGGGGCAGGACAGATACGCAGTATTTT
CDR3aa: CASSENLSLTGGRTDTQYF
abundance: once
j_gene: TRBJ2-3
d_gene: TRBD1
v_gene: TRBV6-1

CDR3nt: TGTGCCAGCGGAATTACTAGCGGGAGTTCCTACAATGAGCAGTTCTTC
CDR3aa: CASGITSGSSYNEQFF
abundance: -
j_gene: TRBJ2-1
d_gene: TRBD2
v_gene: TRBV28

CDR3nt: TGTGCCAGCAGCGTAGACAGTAACTATGGCTACACCTTC
CDR3aa: CASSVDSNYGYTF
abundance: once
j_gene: TRBJ1-2
d_gene: -
v_gene: TRBV9

CDR3nt: TGTGCCAGCACAGGACACCCTAAGAACGAGCAGTACTTC
CDR3aa: CASTGHPKNEQYF
abundance: few
j_gene: TRBJ2-7
d_gene: -
v_gene: TRBV2

CDR3nt: TGTGCCAGTAGTATAAGTCGCCGAAACACCATATATTTT
CDR3aa: CASSISRRNTIYF
abundance: -
j_gene: TRBJ1-3
d_gene: -
v_gene: TRBV19

CDR3nt: TGTGCCAGCAGTTTCGAACACTATGGCTACACCTTC
CDR3aa: CASSFEHYGYTF
abundance: -
j_gene: TRBJ1-2
d_gene: -
v_gene: TRBV28

CDR3nt: TGTGCCAGCTCACCGCTGACTAGCGGGGGGCACAATGAGCAGTTCTTC
CDR3aa: CASSPLTSGGHNEQFF
abundance: -
j_gene: TRBJ2-1
d_gene: TRBD2
v_gene: TRBV18

CDR3nt: TGTGCCAGCAGCTTGACAGGGAGAACCCTCCACTTT
CDR3aa: CASSLTGRTLHF
abundance: -
j_gene: TRBJ1-6
d_gene: -
v_gene: TRBV5-6

CDR3nt: TGTGCCAGCAGTAAATTTGGGGGGAGCAATCAGCCCCAGCATTTT
CDR3aa: CASSKFGGSNQPQHF
abundance: -
j_gene: TRBJ1-5
d_gene: -
v_gene: TRBV28